This TCR beta chain came from a study of cytomegalovirus exposure and HLA in healthy donors. This CDR3 has 11 residues. V shed 0 bases and J shed 5 bases, with 3 bases lying between them. Germline V gene sequence: CDR1 DFQATT, CDR2 SNEGSKA (reference sequence). In regard to this clone: Antigen: not known.

PCR employed 60 Vbeta and 13 Jbeta primers. Sequencing was performed with immunoSEQ multiplex PCR; in TCRdb, only in-frame clones are kept and a portion is missing. The sample consists of 200,000 to 300,000 clones, around 76% of them appearing once. General study points: The majority of TCR sequences were rare, yet some public TCRs appeared in many donors. According to an earlier analysis, most TCR beta V segments yielded productive rearrangements about 90% or about 30% of the time. Later work showed greater clonal expansion in HLA-associated TCR beta chains than in equally common others. The later analysis indicated that the majority of CMV-associated TCR beta chains appeared HLA-restricted.

The sequence was collected from a woman aged 35 to 49 in good health and CMV-seropositive. Material: PBMCs. This chain connects TRBV20-1 to TRBJ2-3; no clear D gene. The CDR3 region is CSARDIDTQYF. The CDR3 region has the DNA TGCAGTGCTAGAGATATAGATACGCAGTATTTT.